This is a list of T cell receptor beta chains from one sample in a study of Ad26.COV2.S vaccination and SARS-CoV-2 variants. This table comes from immunoSEQ multiplex PCR, and its TCRdb copy is limited to in-frame clones, with some not included. The data contain around 300,000 clones, about 87% of them singletons. The sample consisted of peripheral blood, taken in a trial of Ad26.COV2.S vaccine versus placebo. These receptor sequences come from a person aged 18-60 years who received the Ad26.COV2.S COVID-19 vaccine or a placebo. Each CDR3 is given with its conserved first and last residue. A D gene is named only where the DNA matches it firmly. Clone size is not always given. Where it is, it says once, few, many or a class for expanded clones.

D gene	clone size	J gene	V gene	CDR3 DNA	CDR3 protein
.	.	TRBJ1-6	TRBV27	TGTGCCAGCAGTTTTTGGCCCCAGCCTTCACCCCTCCACTTT	CASSFWPQPSPLHF
.	.	TRBJ2-3	TRBV4-2	TGTGCCAGCAGCCAAGAATTAGGACCTAAGATGGATACGCAGTATTTT	CASSQELGPKMDTQYF
.	.	TRBJ1-3	TRBV7-2	TGTGCCAGCAGCTTAGAGAGAGGCTCTGGAAACACCATATATTTT	CASSLERGSGNTIYF
TRBD1	.	TRBJ1-4	TRBV7-2	TGTGCCAGCAGCTTAGACTCGACAGGGGCTGGTGAAAAACTGTTTTTT	CASSLDSTGAGEKLFF
.	.	TRBJ2-2	TRBV5-4	TGTGCCAGCAGCCGGACTCGACTCGGGGAGCTGTTTTTT	CASSRTRLGELFF
TRBD1	.	TRBJ1-2	TRBV6-1	TGTGCCAGCAGTGACGTACAGGGGGCGGTTGGCTACACCTTC	CASSDVQGAVGYTF
TRBD1	.	TRBJ2-5	TRBV2	TGTGCCAGCATCCTAGGGGGCGTGGGGGAGACCCAGTACTTC	CASILGGVGETQYF
TRBD2	.	TRBJ2-7	TRBV2	TGTGCCAGCAGTGTGCGTGGGGGTAGCGGGGGAAGCGAGCAGTACTTC	CASSVRGGSGGSEQYF
.	.	TRBJ2-5	TRBV29-1	TGCAGCTATCGTTCCGGGAACCAAGAGACCCAGTACTTC	CSYRSGNQETQYF
.	.	TRBJ1-1	TRBV4-1	TGCGCCAGCAGCCAAGGGGCGGATATGAACACTGAAGCTTTCTTT	CASSQGADMNTEAFF
.	.	TRBJ2-1	TRBV28	TGTGCCAGCAGTCCGCCAGACAGTTACAATGAGCAGTTCTTC	CASSPPDSYNEQFF
.	.	TRBJ2-7	TRBV25-1	TGTGCCAGCAGTTCCGGACTCCCCTACGAGCAGTACTTC	CASSSGLPYEQYF
TRBD1	.	TRBJ1-1	TRBV19	TGTGCCAGTAGTATCTGGACAGGGATGAACACTGAAGCTTTCTTT	CASSIWTGMNTEAFF
TRBD2	.	TRBJ2-1	TRBV5-1	TGCGCCAGCACCAATAGCGGGGCCAATGAGCAGTTCTTC	CASTNSGANEQFF
TRBD1	.	TRBJ2-1	TRBV25-1	TGTGCCAGCAGCCGGGACAGGGCAAACAATGAGCAGTTCTTC	CASSRDRANNEQFF
.	.	TRBJ1-4	TRBV9	TGTGCCAGCTCCCGGCAGGGCGAAGGCGAAAAACTGTTTTTT	CASSRQGEGEKLFF
TRBD1	.	TRBJ2-7	TRBV18	TGTGCCAGCTCACCAAGGGGACAGGGATCTGGCGAGCAGTACTTC	CASSPRGQGSGEQYF
TRBD1	few	TRBJ1-1	TRBV7-3	TGTGCCAGCAGCTGGGACAGTAACACTGAAGCTTTCTTT	CASSWDSNTEAFF
.	.	TRBJ1-2	TRBV7-9	TGTGCCAGCAGCTTCGGAGAGAGCTACTATGGCTACACCTTC	CASSFGESYYGYTF
TRBD2	.	TRBJ2-1	TRBV27	TGTGCCAGCAGTCCCAGACTAGCGGGTCCTCGTTACAATGAGCAGTTCTTC	CASSPRLAGPRYNEQFF
TRBD2	.	TRBJ2-1	TRBV4-3	TGCGCCAGCAGCCAAGATCGGGGGGCCTACAATGAGCAGTTCTTC	CASSQDRGAYNEQFF
TRBD1	.	TRBJ2-2	TRBV5-1	TGCGCCAGCACCAAAATCGGGACAGGGGATTTGAGGGAGCTGTTTTTT	CASTKIGTGDLRELFF
TRBD1	few	TRBJ1-5	TRBV7-2	TGTGCCAGCAGCTTAGTGGACAGGGTTGTCAATCAGCCCCAGCATTTT	CASSLVDRVVNQPQHF
TRBD2	once	TRBJ2-1	TRBV19	TGTGCCAGTAGTTATACTAGCGGGAGGGCCTTAAGTGCCTACAATGAGCAGTTCTTC	CASSYTSGRALSAYNEQFF
.	.	TRBJ1-6	TRBV28	TGTGCCAGCAGTCGGGGGGGGACACCAGTGGGTTCACCCCTCCACTTT	CASSRGGTPVGSPLHF
TRBD1	once	TRBJ1-5	TRBV6-5	TGTGCCAGCAGTAGACAGGGCCGGAATCAGCCCCAGCATTTT	CASSRQGRNQPQHF
.	.	TRBJ1-5	TRBV27	TGTGCCAGCAGTCCTAGGACAGTTGCGATTAGAAAGCCCCAGCATTTT	CASSPRTVAIRKPQHF
.	once	TRBJ1-4	TRBV5-6	TGTGCCAGCAGCTTGGGGAGAATACCTAATGAAAAACTGTTTTTT	CASSLGRIPNEKLFF
.	.	TRBJ2-2	TRBV25-1	TGTGCCAGCAGTGATGGGACACACACCGGGGAGCTGTTTTTT	CASSDGTHTGELFF